The clone carrying this TCR beta chain was detected ten times or more. Its antigen is unknown. This entry belongs to a study of Graves' ophthalmopathy and Graves' hyperthyroidism. Study-wide results and caveats: The model's ophthalmopathy progression predictions had more than 55% sensitivity and about 72% specificity.

Hyperthyroidism was new, under 2 months, in patients aged 18 to 65. Amplifying from RNA transcripts, the study obtained TCR beta CDR3 regions. RT-PCR in the first round used HTBI primers; a second-round multiplex PCR followed. A single record per CDR3 protein comes from TCRdb applying MiXCR to the multiplex PCR reads. The data hold about 16,000 distinct CDR3 sequences, with about 46% observed a single time. V lost 0 bases and J 5 bases, leaving 14 bases between the germline ends. The length of the CDR3 is 15 residues. The germline CDR1 and CDR2 sequences are MNHEY and SVGAGI. The specimen sequenced was peripheral blood. This receptor was obtained from a middle-aged woman with stable Graves' hyperthyroidism. The rearrangement uses TRBV6-5 and TRBJ2-7, with a possible D match to TRBD2 (7 bases). The CDR3 DNA follows: TGTGCCAGCAGTTACTCGGGCGGGGGCGGCAACGAGCAGTACTTC. It specifies CASSYSGGGGNEQYF.